This TCR beta chain came from a study of shared clonotypes between healthy human individuals. Assay used: immunoSEQ multiplex PCR; TCRdb lists only in-frame clones, some missing. This sample carries roughly 500,000 clones, about 82% of them seen once, and the ten largest clones take around 13%. It was some 84 million PBMCs that unsorted samples used for genomic DNA. This CDR3 region has 13 residues. From germline, CDR1 is SGHTA and CDR2 FQGNSA. V was shortened by 4 bases and J by 6 bases, with 13 bases between the two germline ends. This clone showed up just once. The sequence derives from a woman aged 35 to 49 in good health. Some clones in this sample may be carry-over from other donors' samples. The gene calls are TRBV7-2 and TRBJ2-7; D possibly corresponds to TRBD1 (5 bases). The sample was PBMCs. DNA of the CDR3: TGTGCCAGCAGCTCCGCCAGGGTAGCCGAGCAGTACTTC. Its translation is CASSSARVAEQYF.